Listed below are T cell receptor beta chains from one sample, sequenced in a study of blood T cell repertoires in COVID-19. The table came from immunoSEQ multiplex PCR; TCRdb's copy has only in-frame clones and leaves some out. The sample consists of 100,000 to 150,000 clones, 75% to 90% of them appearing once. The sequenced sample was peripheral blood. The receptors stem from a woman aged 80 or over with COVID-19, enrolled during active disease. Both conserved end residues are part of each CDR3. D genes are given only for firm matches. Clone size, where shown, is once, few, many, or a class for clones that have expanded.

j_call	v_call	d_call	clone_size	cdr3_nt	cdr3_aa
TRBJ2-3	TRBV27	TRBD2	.	TGTGCCAGCAGTCTCTGGACCGGGACTAGCTTCTCAGATACGCAGTATTTT	CASSLWTGTSFSDTQYF
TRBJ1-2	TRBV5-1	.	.	TGCGCCAGCAGCTTGGCCGTCGGGGACAATGGCTACACCTTC	CASSLAVGDNGYTF
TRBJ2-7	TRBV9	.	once	TGTGCCAGCAGCGTAGGGACTCTCACCTACGAGCAGTACTTC	CASSVGTLTYEQYF
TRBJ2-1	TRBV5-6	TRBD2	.	TGTGCCAGCAGCTGGGGACTAGCGGACTCGGCCTACAATGAGCAGTTCTTC	CASSWGLADSAYNEQFF
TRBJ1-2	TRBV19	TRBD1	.	TGTGCCAGTAGTCTAACAGGGGTGGATGGCTACACCTTC	CASSLTGVDGYTF
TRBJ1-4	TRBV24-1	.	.	TGTGCCACCAGTGATTGGGGAACAGGGAGCGGAAAACTGTTTTTT	CATSDWGTGSGKLFF
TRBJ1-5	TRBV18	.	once	TGTGCCAGCTCACCGCAGGGAATCTCTCAGCCCCAGCATTTT	CASSPQGISQPQHF
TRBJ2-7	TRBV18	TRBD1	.	TGTGCCAGCTCACCGACCGGACAGGGGGCCGAGCAGTACTTC	CASSPTGQGAEQYF
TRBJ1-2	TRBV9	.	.	TGTGCCAGCAGCGTAGTGGAACGCGGGCGGTCGACCTTC	CASSVVERGRSTF
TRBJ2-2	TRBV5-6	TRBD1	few	TGTGCCAGCAGTCTTTCAGACAGGGCTAACACCGGGGAGCTGTTTTTT	CASSLSDRANTGELFF
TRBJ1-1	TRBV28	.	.	TGTGCCAGCAGTTCCCTCGGAGTCATGAACACTGAAGCTTTCTTT	CASSSLGVMNTEAFF
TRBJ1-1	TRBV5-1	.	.	TGCGCCAGCAGCTTGGATCCCTCCCGAGGGAGCACTGAAGCTTTCTTT	CASSLDPSRGSTEAFF
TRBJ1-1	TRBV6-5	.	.	TGTGCCAGCAGTAAGGAGGTGAACACTGAAGCTTTCTTT	CASSKEVNTEAFF
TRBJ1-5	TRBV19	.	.	TGTGCCAGCCGGGGGGGGCAGCCGGAGCCCCAGCATTTT	CASRGGQPEPQHF
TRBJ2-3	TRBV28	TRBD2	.	TGTGCCAGCATTACTAGCGGGAGGGCAGATACGCAGTATTTT	CASITSGRADTQYF
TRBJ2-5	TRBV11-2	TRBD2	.	TGTGCCAGCAGCTTTGGGACTAGCGGGAGGAACCAAGAGACCCAGTACTTC	CASSFGTSGRNQETQYF
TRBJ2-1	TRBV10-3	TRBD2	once	TGTGCCATCAGTCCTCGGGGTAGCGGGAGTGGTGAGCAGTTCTTC	CAISPRGSGSGEQFF
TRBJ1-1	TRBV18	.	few	TGTGCCAGCAAGAGTTCGTACGGGACTGAAGCTTTCTTT	CASKSSYGTEAFF
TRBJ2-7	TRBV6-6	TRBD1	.	TGTGCCACCGGGACAGGGCTATTCTACGAGCAGTACTTC	CATGTGLFYEQYF
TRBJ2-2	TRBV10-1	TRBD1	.	TGCGCCAGCAGTGAGGAAAGACAGGGTTCGAACACCGGGGAGCTGTTTTTT	CASSEERQGSNTGELFF